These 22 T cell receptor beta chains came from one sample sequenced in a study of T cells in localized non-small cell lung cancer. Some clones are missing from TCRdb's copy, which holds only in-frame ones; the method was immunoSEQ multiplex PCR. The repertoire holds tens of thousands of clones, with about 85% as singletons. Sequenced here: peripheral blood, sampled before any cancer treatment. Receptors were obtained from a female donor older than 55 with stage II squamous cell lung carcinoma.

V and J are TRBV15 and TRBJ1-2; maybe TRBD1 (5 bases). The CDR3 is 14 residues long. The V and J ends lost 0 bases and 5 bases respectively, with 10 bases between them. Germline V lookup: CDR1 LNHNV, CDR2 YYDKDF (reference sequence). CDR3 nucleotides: TGTGCCACCAGCAGAGATCAGGGTATTTATGGCTACACCTTC. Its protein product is CATSRDQGIYGYTF.

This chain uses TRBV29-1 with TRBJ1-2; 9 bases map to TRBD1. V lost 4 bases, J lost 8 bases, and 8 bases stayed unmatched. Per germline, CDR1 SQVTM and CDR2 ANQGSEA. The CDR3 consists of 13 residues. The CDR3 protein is CSVGQGEGGGYTF. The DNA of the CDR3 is TGCAGCGTTGGACAGGGGGAGGGCGGGGGCTACACCTTC.

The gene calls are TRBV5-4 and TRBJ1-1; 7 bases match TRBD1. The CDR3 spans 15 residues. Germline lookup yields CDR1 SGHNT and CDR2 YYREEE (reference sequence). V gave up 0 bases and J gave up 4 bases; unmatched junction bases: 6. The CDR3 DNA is TGTGCCAGCAGCTTGGTGTCAGGGGGTACCACTGAAGCTTTCTTT. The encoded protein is CASSLVSGGTTEAFF.

Here the CDR3 DNA reads TGTGCCTGGGGAGGGGGGTCTGGAAACACCATATATTTT. Protein sequence: CAWGGGSGNTIYF. This rearrangement joins TRBV30 to TRBJ1-3, with D possibly being TRBD1 (6 bases). There are 13 residues in the CDR3. V lost 5 bases and J 1 base, leaving 9 bases between the germline ends. From germline, CDR1 is GTSNPN and CDR2 SVGIG (reference sequence). Using reference TRBV30 and TRBJ1-3 for the parts outside the CDR3, the full variable domain is SQTIHQWPATLVQPVGSPLSLECTVEGTSNPNLYWYRQAAGRGLQLLFYSVGIGQISSEVPQNLSASRPQDRQFILSSKKLLLSDSGFYLCAWGGGSGNTIYFGEGSWLTVV.

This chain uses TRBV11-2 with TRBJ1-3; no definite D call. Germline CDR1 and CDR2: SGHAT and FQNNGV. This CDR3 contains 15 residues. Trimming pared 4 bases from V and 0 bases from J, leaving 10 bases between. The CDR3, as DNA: TGTGCCAGCAGCTCCCGCACACTCTCTGGAAACACCATATATTTT. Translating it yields CASSSRTLSGNTIYF.

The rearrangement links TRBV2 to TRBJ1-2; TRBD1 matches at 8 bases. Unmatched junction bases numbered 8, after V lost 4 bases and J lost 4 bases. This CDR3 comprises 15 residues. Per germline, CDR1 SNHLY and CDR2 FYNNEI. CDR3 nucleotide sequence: TGTGCCAGCAGTGGACGGACAGGGTGGAGCTATGGCTACACCTTC. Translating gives CASSGRTGWSYGYTF.

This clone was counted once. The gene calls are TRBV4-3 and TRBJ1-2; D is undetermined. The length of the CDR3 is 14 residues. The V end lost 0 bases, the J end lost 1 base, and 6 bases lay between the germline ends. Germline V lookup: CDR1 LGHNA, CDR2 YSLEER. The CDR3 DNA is TGCGCCAGCAGCCAAGACGCTTTTAACTATGGCTACACCTTC. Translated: CASSQDAFNYGYTF.

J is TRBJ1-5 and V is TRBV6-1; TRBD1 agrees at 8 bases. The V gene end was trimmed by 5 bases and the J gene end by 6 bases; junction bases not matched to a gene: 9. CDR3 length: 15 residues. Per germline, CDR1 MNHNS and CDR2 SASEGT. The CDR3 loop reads CASSSPGGRGQPQHF. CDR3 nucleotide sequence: TGTGCCAGCAGTTCCCCAGGGGGCAGGGGTCAGCCCCAGCATTTT.

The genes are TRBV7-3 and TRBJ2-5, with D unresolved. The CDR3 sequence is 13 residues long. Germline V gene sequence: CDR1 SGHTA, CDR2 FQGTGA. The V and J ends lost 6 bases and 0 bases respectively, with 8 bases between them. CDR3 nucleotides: TGTGCCAGCAGTGGGGTAAACCAAGAGACCCAGTACTTC. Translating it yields CASSGVNQETQYF.

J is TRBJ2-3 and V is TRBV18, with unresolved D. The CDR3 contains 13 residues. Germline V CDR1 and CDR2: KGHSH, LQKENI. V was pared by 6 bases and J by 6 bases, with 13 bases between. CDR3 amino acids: CASSQGPFDTQYF. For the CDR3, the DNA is TGTGCCAGCTCCCAAGGACCTTTTGATACGCAGTATTTT.

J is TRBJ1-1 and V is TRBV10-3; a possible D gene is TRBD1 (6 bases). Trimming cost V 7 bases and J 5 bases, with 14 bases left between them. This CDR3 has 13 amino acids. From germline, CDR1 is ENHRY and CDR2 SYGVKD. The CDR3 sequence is CAIMGAPGTEAFF. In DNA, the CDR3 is TGTGCCATCATGGGGGCCCCGGGAACTGAAGCTTTCTTT.

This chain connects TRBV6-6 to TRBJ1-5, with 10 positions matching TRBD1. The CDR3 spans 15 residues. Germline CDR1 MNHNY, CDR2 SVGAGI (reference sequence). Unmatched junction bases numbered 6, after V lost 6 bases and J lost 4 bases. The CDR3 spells CASRTWTGGNQPQHF. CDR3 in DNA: TGTGCCAGCAGAACTTGGACAGGGGGAAATCAGCCCCAGCATTTT.

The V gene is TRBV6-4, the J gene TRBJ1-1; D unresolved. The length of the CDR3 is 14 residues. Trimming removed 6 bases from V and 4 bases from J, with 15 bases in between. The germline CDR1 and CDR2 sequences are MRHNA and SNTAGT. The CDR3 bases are TGTGCCAGCAGACCTCGGGTGGGGAGCACTGAAGCTTTCTTT. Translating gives CASRPRVGSTEAFF.

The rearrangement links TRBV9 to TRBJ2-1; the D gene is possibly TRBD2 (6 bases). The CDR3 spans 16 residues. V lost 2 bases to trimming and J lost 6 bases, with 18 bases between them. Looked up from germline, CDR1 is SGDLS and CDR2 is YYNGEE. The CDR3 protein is CASSVSGGSNFNEQFF. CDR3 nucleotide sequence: TGTGCCAGCAGCGTCTCTGGGGGGTCGAACTTCAATGAGCAGTTCTTC.

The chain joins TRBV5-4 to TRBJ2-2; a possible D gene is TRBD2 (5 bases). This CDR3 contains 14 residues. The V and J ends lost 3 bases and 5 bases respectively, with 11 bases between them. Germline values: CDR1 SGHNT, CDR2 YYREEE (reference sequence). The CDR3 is CASSSPRGTGELFF. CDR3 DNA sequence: TGTGCCAGCAGCTCCCCCCGGGGAACCGGGGAGCTGTTTTTT.

CDR3 bases: TGTGCCAGTAGTCTTCTCGGACGGAATAGCAATCAGCCCCAGCATTTT. Encoded protein: CASSLLGRNSNQPQHF. The chain carries TRBV19 and TRBJ1-5; no clear D gene. The V and J ends lost 5 bases and 0 bases respectively, with 14 bases between them. This CDR3 has 16 amino acids. Germline values: CDR1 LNHDA, CDR2 SQIVND (reference sequence).

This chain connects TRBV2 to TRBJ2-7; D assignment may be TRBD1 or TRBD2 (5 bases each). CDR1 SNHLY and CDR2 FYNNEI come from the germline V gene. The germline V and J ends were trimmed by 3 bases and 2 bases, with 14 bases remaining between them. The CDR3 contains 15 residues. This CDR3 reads CASSEAGSKAYEQYF. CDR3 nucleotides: TGTGCCAGCAGTGAGGCAGGGAGTAAGGCCTACGAGCAGTACTTC.

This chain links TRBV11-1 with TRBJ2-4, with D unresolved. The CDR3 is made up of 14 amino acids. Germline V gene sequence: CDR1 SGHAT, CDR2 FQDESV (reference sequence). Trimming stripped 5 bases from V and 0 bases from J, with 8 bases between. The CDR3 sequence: CASSGKEAKNIQYF. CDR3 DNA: TGTGCCAGCAGCGGAAAAGAAGCCAAAAACATTCAGTACTTC.

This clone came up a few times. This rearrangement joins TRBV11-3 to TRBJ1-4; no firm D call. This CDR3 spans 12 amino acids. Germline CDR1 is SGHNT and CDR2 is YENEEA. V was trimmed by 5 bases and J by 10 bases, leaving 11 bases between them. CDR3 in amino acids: CASSPRLVKLFF. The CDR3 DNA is TGTGCCAGCAGCCCCCGACTCGTAAAACTGTTTTTT. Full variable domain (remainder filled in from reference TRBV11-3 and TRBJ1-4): EAGVVQSPRYKIIEKKQPVAFWCNPISGHNTLYWYLQNLGQGPELLIRYENEEAVDDSQLPKDRFSAERLKGVDSTLKIQPAELGDSAVYLCASSPRLVKLFFGSGTQLSVL.

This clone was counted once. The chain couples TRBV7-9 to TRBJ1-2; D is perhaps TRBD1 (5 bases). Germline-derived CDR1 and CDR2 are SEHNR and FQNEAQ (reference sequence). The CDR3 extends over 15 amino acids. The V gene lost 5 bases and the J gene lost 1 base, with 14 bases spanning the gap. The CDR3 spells CASSPLGRINYGYTF. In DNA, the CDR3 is TGTGCCAGCAGCCCTCTGGGACGGATTAACTATGGCTACACCTTC.

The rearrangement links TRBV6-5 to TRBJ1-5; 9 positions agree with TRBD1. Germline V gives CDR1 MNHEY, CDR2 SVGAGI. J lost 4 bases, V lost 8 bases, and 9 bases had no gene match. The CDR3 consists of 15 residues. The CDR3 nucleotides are TGTGCCAGCCGCGTAGGGACAGGGACAAATCAGCCCCAGCATTTT. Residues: CASRVGTGTNQPQHF.

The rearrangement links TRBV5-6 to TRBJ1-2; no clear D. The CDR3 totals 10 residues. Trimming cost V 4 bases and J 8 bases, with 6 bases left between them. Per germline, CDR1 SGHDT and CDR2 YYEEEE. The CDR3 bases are TGTGCCAGCAGCCCTGAAGGCTACACCTTC. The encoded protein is CASSPEGYTF.